Listed below are T cell receptor beta chains from one sample, sequenced in a study of PD-1 blockade in classical Hodgkin lymphoma. Produced via immunoSEQ multiplex PCR; TCRdb's table is partial and in-frame only. The sample shows some 93,000 clones, roughly nine tenths of them seen only once. Sequencing used peripheral blood mononuclear cells (PBMCs), obtained before the second cycle of nivolumab. Receptor source: a human donor with classical Hodgkin lymphoma. Each CDR3 is given with its conserved first and last residue. D genes are given only for firm matches. Clone size is not always given. Where it is, it says once, few, many or a class for expanded clones.

d_gene,abundance,j_gene,v_gene,CDR3aa,CDR3nt
.,.,TRBJ2-7,TRBV4-1,CASSEGRSYEQYF,TGCGCCAGCAGCGAGGGCAGGTCCTACGAGCAGTACTTC
.,.,TRBJ2-4,TRBV6-1,CASSELKGFPTKNIQYF,TGTGCCAGCAGTGAACTAAAGGGTTTTCCCACCAAAAACATTCAGTACTTC
.,.,TRBJ2-3,TRBV10-1,CASSDSLTDTQYF,TGCGCCAGCAGTGACAGTCTCACAGATACGCAGTATTTT
.,.,TRBJ1-2,TRBV29-1,CSVELRAKDSDYGYTF,TGCAGCGTTGAGCTAAGGGCCAAGGACTCAGACTATGGCTACACCTTC
TRBD1,.,TRBJ2-7,TRBV2,CASILLPGQGSYEQYF,TGTGCCAGCATCCTCCTCCCGGGACAGGGCTCCTACGAGCAGTACTTC
.,.,TRBJ2-3,TRBV4-1,CASSQKGRGTSTDTQYF,TGCGCCAGCAGCCAAAAAGGCCGCGGGACTAGCACAGATACGCAGTATTTT
TRBD1,.,TRBJ1-4,TRBV7-9,CASSPGGWARNEKLFF,TGTGCCAGCAGCCCAGGGGGTTGGGCAAGGAATGAAAAACTGTTTTTT
.,.,TRBJ1-5,TRBV6-1,CASSDPMTQHF,TGTGCCAGCAGTGATCCTATGACCCAGCATTTT
.,once,TRBJ2-7,TRBV5-4,CASSFQGGAYEQYF,TGTGCCAGCAGCTTTCAGGGGGGGGCTTACGAGCAGTACTTC
TRBD2,.,TRBJ2-3,TRBV7-2,CASSGSGGLDTQYF,TGTGCCAGCAGCGGTAGCGGGGGTTTAGATACGCAGTATTTT
.,.,TRBJ2-3,TRBV21-1,CASSVRDPTDTQYF,TGTGCCAGCAGCGTGCGGGACCCCACAGATACGCAGTATTTT
.,.,TRBJ2-7,TRBV7-2,CASSQPTYEQYF,TGTGCCAGCAGCCAGCCCACCTACGAGCAGTACTTC
.,.,TRBJ2-5,TRBV2,CASYRQETQYF,TGTGCCAGTTACAGACAAGAGACCCAGTACTTC
TRBD1,few,TRBJ1-1,TRBV7-6,CASSLGYSQGGSEAFF,TGTGCCAGCAGCTTAGGTTACTCTCAGGGGGGTTCTGAAGCTTTCTTT
TRBD1,.,TRBJ2-5,TRBV27,CASSFLGTGGETQYF,TGTGCCAGCAGCTTTCTCGGGACAGGGGGTGAGACCCAGTACTTC
TRBD2,.,TRBJ2-4,TRBV5-1,CASSLEAGVAKNIQYF,TGCGCCAGCAGCTTGGAGGCGGGGGTGGCCAAAAACATTCAGTACTTC
TRBD1,.,TRBJ2-5,TRBV30,CAWSASDRGLETQYF,TGTGCCTGGAGTGCATCAGACAGGGGGCTCGAGACCCAGTACTTC
TRBD2,.,TRBJ2-7,TRBV27,CASSLRRSASGNYEQYF,TGTGCCAGCAGTTTGCGGCGTTCGGCTAGCGGTAACTACGAGCAGTACTTC
.,once,TRBJ2-6,TRBV13,CASSRFNSGANVLTF,TGTGCCAGCAGCCGATTCAACTCTGGGGCCAACGTCCTGACTTTC
.,.,TRBJ2-5,TRBV5-1,CASSPDSTMETQYF,TGCGCCAGCAGCCCGGATTCGACGATGGAGACCCAGTACTTC
.,.,TRBJ2-5,TRBV5-1,CASSLLGHTQETQYF,TGCGCCAGCAGCTTACTAGGACATACACAAGAGACCCAGTACTTC
.,.,TRBJ2-3,TRBV5-1,CASSLGRMGADTQYF,TGCGCCAGCAGCCTGGGTAGGATGGGAGCAGATACGCAGTATTTT
.,.,TRBJ1-3,TRBV30,CAWSAFGGTTIYF,TGTGCCTGGAGTGCATTCGGGGGGACCACCATATATTTT
TRBD2,.,TRBJ2-1,TRBV25-1,CASRLAGIDYNEQFF,TGTGCCAGCAGACTAGCGGGAATAGACTACAATGAGCAGTTCTTC
.,once,TRBJ1-2,TRBV5-1,CASSLADGFHGYTF,TGCGCCAGCAGCTTGGCCGATGGTTTCCACGGCTACACCTTC
.,.,TRBJ1-1,TRBV19,CASSIDLATEAFF,TGTGCCAGTAGTATAGATCTCGCCACTGAAGCTTTCTTT
.,once,TRBJ2-3,TRBV4-1,CASSQEHLRGTDTQYF,TGCGCCAGCAGCCAAGAACACCTTAGGGGCACAGATACGCAGTATTTT
.,.,TRBJ2-3,TRBV5-1,CASSLEARLTDTQYF,TGCGCCAGCAGCTTGGAGGCTAGGCTCACAGATACGCAGTATTTT
TRBD2,.,TRBJ2-1,TRBV11-2,CASSPRLAGGVGYEQFF,TGTGCCAGCAGCCCCCGACTAGCGGGGGGGGTAGGCTATGAGCAGTTCTTC
.,.,TRBJ1-5,TRBV30,CAWSVSGASNQPQHF,TGTGCCTGGAGTGTATCCGGGGCCAGCAATCAGCCCCAGCATTTT
.,once,TRBJ2-3,TRBV4-2,CASSQGVVTPWSTDTQYF,TGTGCCAGCAGCCAAGGGGTCGTGACTCCTTGGTCCACAGATACGCAGTATTTT
.,.,TRBJ2-3,TRBV18,CASSPLHSPDTQYF,TGTGCCAGCTCACCACTACACAGCCCAGATACGCAGTATTTT
.,once,TRBJ1-2,TRBV5-1,CASSFTGTVGYTF,TGCGCCAGCAGCTTCACTGGGACCGTGGGCTACACCTTC
.,.,TRBJ2-1,TRBV9,CASSVVRAQGEQFF,TGTGCCAGCAGCGTAGTTCGAGCCCAGGGTGAGCAGTTCTTC
.,few,TRBJ2-5,TRBV18,CASRDSETQYF,TGTGCCAGCAGGGACTCAGAGACCCAGTACTTC
.,.,TRBJ1-5,TRBV27,CASSFNRPLSQPQHF,TGTGCCAGCAGTTTCAACAGGCCCCTGAGTCAGCCCCAGCATTTT
.,.,TRBJ2-7,TRBV5-6,CASSLGPRGIDYEQYF,TGTGCCAGCAGCTTGGGACCCAGGGGAATAGACTACGAGCAGTACTTC
TRBD1,.,TRBJ1-6,TRBV7-8,CASSSTGYNSPLHF,TGTGCCAGCAGCTCGACAGGGTATAATTCACCCCTCCACTTT
.,.,TRBJ2-7,TRBV19,CASSIGHQSYEQYF,TGTGCCAGTAGTATAGGCCACCAGTCCTACGAGCAGTACTTC
.,few,TRBJ1-3,TRBV14,CASSQDVQAWNTIYF,TGTGCCAGCAGCCAAGATGTTCAGGCCTGGAACACCATATATTTT
.,.,TRBJ2-5,TRBV7-6,CASSPFEETQYF,TGTGCCAGCAGCCCCTTCGAAGAGACCCAGTACTTC
.,.,TRBJ2-7,TRBV19,CASSMGLVLSYEQYF,TGTGCCAGTAGTATGGGTCTAGTCCTCTCCTACGAGCAGTACTTC
.,.,TRBJ1-3,TRBV2,CASSEGVTSGNTIYF,TGTGCCAGCAGTGAAGGGGTCACCTCTGGAAACACCATATATTTT
TRBD1,.,TRBJ1-1,TRBV4-1,CASSQGTGGSTEAFF,TGCGCCAGCAGCCAAGGGACAGGGGGTTCCACTGAAGCTTTCTTT
.,once,TRBJ2-7,TRBV7-6,CASSLGTNPYEQYF,TGTGCCAGCAGCCTCGGGACGAACCCCTACGAGCAGTACTTC
TRBD1,.,TRBJ2-2,TRBV11-2,CASSFRPVRQGGGELFF,TGTGCCAGCAGCTTCCGCCCCGTCCGACAGGGCGGCGGGGAGCTGTTTTTT
.,.,TRBJ1-2,TRBV10-3,CAISEGLANYGYTF,TGTGCCATCAGTGAGGGCTTGGCTAACTATGGCTACACCTTC